These 28 T cell receptor beta chains were sequenced from one sample in a study of T cell responses to AZD1222 COVID-19 vaccine. Libraries were prepared by immunoSEQ multiplex PCR; TCRdb keeps only in-frame clonotypes and omits some of them. The sample records about 120,000 clones, about 91% being singletons. This specimen consisted of peripheral blood, obtained on day 0 of AZD1222 vaccination. These TCRs come from an adult in good health.

This chain connects TRBV2 to TRBJ1-2, with TRBD1 matching over 9 bases. Germline CDR1 reads SNHLY; CDR2 reads FYNNEI. The CDR3 covers 16 residues. Unmatched junction bases numbered 11, after V lost 2 bases and J lost 7 bases. The CDR3 nucleotides are TGTGCCAGCAGTGAAAGTGAGGTACAGGGGGCGATTGGCTACACCTTC. Translating gives CASSESEVQGAIGYTF.

V is TRBV5-1 and J is TRBJ2-5, with D possibly matching TRBD1 (6 bases). The CDR3 sequence is 14 residues long. Germline loops: CDR1 SGHRS, CDR2 YFSETQ. The V end was cut by 0 bases, the J end by 5 bases, with 11 bases between. The CDR3 bases are TGCGCCAGCAGCTTGGCAGGGGACGGGGAGACCCAGTACTTC. It encodes CASSLAGDGETQYF.

CDR3 nucleotide sequence: TGTGCCAGCAGTCAGAATCTAGCGGGTGCCGGGGAGCTGTTTTTT. Its translation is CASSQNLAGAGELFF. The chain couples TRBV6-2 or TRBV6-3 to TRBJ2-2, with 8 bases aligning to TRBD2. The V gene's germline CDR1 is MNHEY and CDR2 SVGEGT. There are 15 residues in the CDR3. The trim removed 5 bases at V and 6 bases at J, leaving 8 bases unmatched.

The V gene is TRBV28, the J gene TRBJ2-6; no definite D call. This CDR3 is 15 amino acids long. Germline CDR1 MDHEN, CDR2 SYDVKM. The germline V and J ends were trimmed by 2 bases and 0 bases, with 5 bases remaining between them. The CDR3 spells CASSLPGSGANVLTF. CDR3 coding DNA: TGTGCCAGCAGTTTACCGGGCTCTGGGGCCAACGTCCTGACTTTC.

The chain uses TRBV5-1 and TRBJ1-2; TRBD1 agrees at 8 bases. The CDR3 totals 15 residues. J gave up 4 bases and V 4 bases, and 9 bases lay outside the gene matches. Germline loops: CDR1 SGHRS, CDR2 YFSETQ. The CDR3 is CASSQFPGQVYGYTF. In nucleotides, the CDR3 is TGCGCCAGCAGCCAATTCCCGGGACAGGTCTATGGCTACACCTTC.

V usage is TRBV19 and J usage is TRBJ1-6, with D possibly matching TRBD1 (5 bases). Trimming pared 7 bases from V and 5 bases from J, leaving 15 bases between. CDR3 length: 15 residues. Germline V lookup: CDR1 LNHDA, CDR2 SQIVND (reference sequence). CDR3 loop: CASTRQGSDNSPLHF. CDR3 DNA sequence: TGTGCCAGTACCCGCCAGGGCTCGGATAATTCACCCCTCCACTTT.

Only a few counts were recorded for this clone. The J gene is TRBJ1-2, the V gene TRBV2, with a weak D call TRBD1 (5 bases). Deletions cut 5 bases from V and 2 bases from J, with 9 bases between. The length of the CDR3 is 13 residues. The germline CDR1 and CDR2 sequences are SNHLY and FYNNEI. CDR3 bases: TGTGCCAGCAGTCCTACAGGCAACTATGGCTACACCTTC. Protein sequence: CASSPTGNYGYTF.

The chain combines TRBV29-1 with TRBJ1-2, with D uncertain. The CDR3 runs 9 residues. The V gene lost 6 bases and the J gene lost 2 bases, with 1 base spanning the gap. The germline V gene has CDR1 SQVTM and CDR2 ANQGSEA. The CDR3 here is CSVNYGYTF. The CDR3 DNA is TGCAGCGTCAACTATGGCTACACCTTC.

In its sample, this clone was seen many times. The chain carries TRBV19 and TRBJ2-2; TRBD2 matches 7 bases. The CDR3 is made up of 15 amino acids. V lost 3 bases to trimming and J lost 2 bases; unmatched junction nucleotides: 3. Germline CDR1 is LNHDA and CDR2 is SQIVND (reference sequence). CDR3 amino acids: CASSIAGANTGELFF. Here the CDR3 DNA reads TGTGCCAGTAGTATCGCGGGAGCAAACACCGGGGAGCTGTTTTTT.

This rearrangement joins TRBV14 to TRBJ1-2; D not resolved. The CDR3 contains 13 residues. Germline values: CDR1 SGHDN, CDR2 FVKESK. V lost 1 base and J 8 bases, leaving 11 bases between the germline ends. Here the CDR3 reads CASSQVRLRGYTF. Written as DNA, the CDR3 is TGTGCCAGCAGCCAAGTAAGGCTTAGAGGCTACACCTTC.

CDR3 sequence (DNA): TGCAGCGCGGGTTGGGAGGCCGGAAACACCATATATTTT. Protein product: CSAGWEAGNTIYF. The chain employs TRBV29-1 and TRBJ1-3; D call uncertain. The CDR3 spans 13 residues. Germline-derived CDR1 and CDR2 are SQVTM and ANQGSEA. The ends were cut back, 7 bases at V and 4 bases at J, with 14 bases in the middle.

The chain is built from TRBV4-3 and TRBJ2-7, with 7 bases identical to TRBD1. Germline V gene sequence: CDR1 LGHNA, CDR2 YSLEER. Losses at the gene ends were 2 bases for V and 6 bases for J; bases not matched to a gene: 7. This CDR3 has 14 amino acids. The CDR3 DNA follows: TGCGCCAGCAGCCAACAACTACAGGGGCGCGAGCAGTACTTC. The encoded protein is CASSQQLQGREQYF.

The rearrangement uses TRBV29-1 and TRBJ1-1; TRBD1 agrees at 8 bases. V was pared by 7 bases and J by 3 bases, with 7 bases of the junction left unmatched. Germline values: CDR1 SQVTM, CDR2 ANQGSEA. The CDR3 is 13 amino acids. The CDR3 sequence: CSARTGRDTEAFF. For the CDR3, the DNA is TGCAGCGCTCGGACAGGGAGGGACACTGAAGCTTTCTTT. Together with reference TRBV29-1 and TRBJ1-1, the CDR3 gives the full variable domain: SAVISQKPSRDICQRGTSLTIQCQVDSQVTMMFWYRQQPGQSLTLIATANQGSEATYESGFVIDKFPISRPNLTFSTLTVSNMSPEDSSIYLCSARTGRDTEAFFGQGTRLTVV.

The V and J genes are TRBV12-3 or TRBV12-4 and TRBJ1-2; D is possibly TRBD1 (5 bases). The CDR3 covers 13 residues. V gave up 1 base and J gave up 4 bases, with 7 bases separating them. This CDR3 is CASSLGGVYGYTF. As DNA, the CDR3 is TGTGCCAGCAGTTTAGGGGGGGTCTATGGCTACACCTTC.

The chain carries TRBV11-2 and TRBJ2-7; no clear D. The germline CDR1 and CDR2 sequences are SGHAT and FQNNGV. This CDR3 has 14 amino acids. The ends were cut back, 0 bases at V and 0 bases at J, with 6 bases in the middle. Written as DNA, the CDR3 is TGTGCCAGCAGCTTAGATGGCAGCTCCTACGAGCAGTACTTC. Its protein is CASSLDGSSYEQYF.

The J gene is TRBJ2-7, the V gene TRBV11-2; 8 bases are shared with TRBD2. Germline trimming cut 3 bases from V and 4 bases from J; bases unmatched to any gene: 8. The germline gives CDR1 SGHAT, CDR2 FQNNGV. The CDR3 covers 15 residues. The CDR3 sequence: CASSFGSGSGYEQYF. The CDR3 DNA sequence: TGTGCCAGCAGCTTTGGGAGCGGGAGCGGATACGAGCAGTACTTC.

V is TRBV6-5 and J is TRBJ2-1; TRBD1 matches 9 bases. The CDR3 extends over 15 amino acids. Germline values: CDR1 MNHEY, CDR2 SVGAGI. The V segment lost 6 bases and the J segment 1 base; nucleotides outside the gene matches: 4. The CDR3 region has the DNA TGTGCCAGCAGAACAGACAGGGGGTCCTACAATGAGCAGTTCTTC. Amino acid sequence: CASRTDRGSYNEQFF.

The rearrangement links TRBV4-3 to TRBJ2-7, with D hard to call. Between the trimmed V and J ends, which lost 0 bases and 0 bases, there was a span of 6 bases. CDR3 length: 14 residues. Per germline, CDR1 LGHNA and CDR2 YSLEER. CDR3 region: CASSQDRTSYEQYF. CDR3 coding DNA: TGCGCCAGCAGCCAAGACCGCACCTCCTACGAGCAGTACTTC.

This chain connects TRBV16 to TRBJ2-3; the D is unclear. The CDR3 contains 13 residues. The germline V gene encodes CDR1 KGHSY and CDR2 FQNENV. V lost 6 bases and J lost 2, with 9 bases in between. CDR3 sequence: CASSPRNTDTQYF. The CDR3 bases are TGTGCCAGCAGTCCAAGGAACACAGATACGCAGTATTTT.

This clone was detected only a few times. The J gene is TRBJ2-7, the V gene TRBV6-1; D is perhaps TRBD1 or TRBD2 (5 bases each). With 3 bases removed from V and 4 bases from J, the gap between germline ends came to 19 bases. Germline V CDR1 and CDR2: MNHNS, SASEGT. There are 16 residues in the CDR3. This CDR3 is CASSDRGSQGRYEQYF. The CDR3, as DNA: TGTGCCAGCAGTGACCGCGGGTCCCAGGGACGATACGAGCAGTACTTC.

The gene calls are TRBV5-8 and TRBJ1-5; D remains ambiguous. Germline-derived CDR1 and CDR2 are SGHTS and YDEGEE. Trimming left V 2 bases short and J 0 bases short, with 12 bases between. CDR3 length: 16 amino acids. The CDR3 DNA is TGTGCCAGCAGCTTAGGACGAATGAATAGCAATCAGCCCCAGCATTTT. Encoded protein: CASSLGRMNSNQPQHF.

CDR3 nucleotide sequence: TGTGCCAGCATTGAGGTATCTTGGAACACTGAAGCTTTCTTT. Encoded protein: CASIEVSWNTEAFF. The V call is TRBV6-6, the J call TRBJ1-1; D unresolved. The CDR3 is 14 amino acids. Germline assignment: CDR1 MNHNY and CDR2 SVGAGI (reference sequence). V dropped 7 bases and J dropped 1 base, with 13 bases sitting between them.

This clone was counted once. In DNA, the CDR3 is TGTGCCAGCAGCTTAAGGGGGCCCCCGGCCACAGATACGCAGTATTTT. Encoded protein: CASSLRGPPATDTQYF. V gene TRBV7-6 combines with J gene TRBJ2-3; 7 nucleotides align to TRBD1. The V gene's germline CDR1 is SGHVS and CDR2 FNYEAQ. The CDR3 totals 16 residues. Trimming removed 2 bases from V and 2 bases from J; junction bases left unmatched: 7. The full variable domain, its missing parts supplied by reference TRBV7-6 and TRBJ2-3, is GAGVSQSPRYKVTKRGQDVALRCDPISGHVSLYWYRQALGQGPEFLTYFNYEAQQDKSGLPNDRFSAERPEGSISTLTIQRTEQRDSAMYRCASSLRGPPATDTQYFGPGTRLTVL.

The chain uses TRBV2 and TRBJ2-3; D ambiguous. Germline assignment: CDR1 SNHLY and CDR2 FYNNEI. The CDR3 has 12 residues. The germline V and J ends were trimmed by 4 bases and 7 bases, with 9 bases remaining between them. The DNA of the CDR3 is TGTGCCAGCAGTGGGACGGCGAATACGCAGTATTTT. Protein sequence: CASSGTANTQYF.

J is TRBJ1-2 and V is TRBV7-8, with 12 bases matching TRBD1. The junction had 6 bases not matched to a gene; V was cut back by 2 bases and J by 8 bases. CDR1 and CDR2 (germline): SGHVS, FQNEAQ. The CDR3 consists of 15 residues. Here the CDR3 DNA reads TGTGCCAGCAGCTTAACGGGACAGGGGGCTAACGGCTACACCTTC. Encoded protein: CASSLTGQGANGYTF. Variable domain in full (rest from reference TRBV7-8 and TRBJ1-2): GAGVSQSPRYKVAKRGQDVALRCDPISGHVSLFWYQQALGQGPEFLTYFQNEAQLDKSGLPSDRFFAERPEGSVSTLKIQRTQQEDSAVYLCASSLTGQGANGYTFGSGTRLTVV.

This sequence joins TRBV6-6 and TRBJ2-5; the match to TRBD2 covers 12 bases. The V gene's germline CDR1 is MNHNY and CDR2 SVGAGI (reference sequence). This CDR3 contains 15 residues. The V gene end was trimmed by 4 bases and the J gene end by 4 bases; junction bases not matched to a gene: 4. In nucleotides, the CDR3 is TGTGCCAGCAGTTCGGCGGGACTAGCGGGAGAGACCCAGTACTTC. This encodes CASSSAGLAGETQYF.

The J gene is TRBJ2-5, the V gene TRBV19, with 8 bases fitting TRBD2. CDR3 length: 15 residues. Germline V gene lookup returns CDR1 LNHDA and CDR2 SQIVND (reference sequence). Trimming removed 2 bases from V and 5 bases from J; junction bases left unmatched: 7. Here the CDR3 reads CASSIRREAGETQYF. CDR3 in DNA: TGTGCCAGTAGTATACGGCGGGAGGCGGGGGAGACCCAGTACTTC.

The chain couples TRBV27 to TRBJ2-5, with 7 bases fitting TRBD2. J was trimmed by 1 base and V by 5 bases; bases with no gene match: 10. The CDR3 has 16 amino acids. In germline, CDR1 is MNHEY, CDR2 SMNVEV (reference sequence). CDR3 in amino acids: CASSVGGRFPQETQYF. For the CDR3, the DNA is TGTGCCAGCAGTGTCGGGGGGAGGTTCCCCCAAGAGACCCAGTACTTC.